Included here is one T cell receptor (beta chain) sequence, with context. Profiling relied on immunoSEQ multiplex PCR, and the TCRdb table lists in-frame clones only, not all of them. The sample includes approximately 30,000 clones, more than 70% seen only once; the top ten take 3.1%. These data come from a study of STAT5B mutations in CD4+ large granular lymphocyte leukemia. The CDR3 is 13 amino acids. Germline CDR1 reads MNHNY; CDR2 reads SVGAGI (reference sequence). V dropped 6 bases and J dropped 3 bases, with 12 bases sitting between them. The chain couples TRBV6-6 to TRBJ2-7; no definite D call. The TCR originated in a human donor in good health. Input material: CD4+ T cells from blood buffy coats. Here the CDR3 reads CASSPPPVYEQYF. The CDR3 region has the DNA TGTGCCAGCAGCCCCCCACCTGTCTACGAGCAGTACTTC.